This TCR beta chain was captured in a study of PD-1 blockade in mismatch repair-deficient tumors (dated by TCRdb to about 2017). A note on the overall study: The trial enrolled fewer than 90 consecutive patients with roughly twelve mismatch repair-deficient cancer types between 2013 and September 2016, all previously treated and progressing. Deep sequencing of TCR CDR3 regions was used to track tumor-associated T cell clones in peripheral blood of patients responding to PD-1 blockade. Here is what the overall study found, with its caveats: Rapid expansion after pembrolizumab followed by contraction, generally before radiologic responses, was shown by tumor-resident clones, which were often undetectable in blood before treatment.

Regarding this clone: The antigen it recognizes is unknown. No much larger clone exists at a distance of one base, and base qualities are not known.

Per the germline V gene, KGHSH is the CDR1 and LQKENI is the CDR2. Germline trimming amounts to 6 bases on V and 2 bases on J, with 7 as the count of junction bases outside the gene matches. The CDR3 has 15 amino acids, counting the end cysteine and phenylalanine. Left in the record is the CDR3 DNA by itself, 45 bases read in frame from the first base. Receptor libraries were prepared by the immunoSEQ multiplex PCR assay. TCRdb mirrors the immuneACCESS table, restricted to in-frame sequences. Some clones are absent from its copies; in checked studies, under half trace to an unresolved V gene, and the reason for the others is unknown. The sample table records roughly 53,000 clones; around 80% of these occur just once. The ten top clones hold 2.5% to 4% of the sample. Mismatch repair deficiency in every enrolled patient was established by polymerase chain reaction or immunohistochemistry. TCR sequencing was performed for a few patients who responded to pembrolizumab therapy. The phase II trial prospectively tested pembrolizumab PD-1 blockade in advanced mismatch repair-deficient cancers regardless of tissue of origin. Peripheral blood T cell samples were serially collected before and at multiple times after PD-1 blockade was started. Blood sampling times were expressed in weeks after the first pembrolizumab dose.

The input for sequencing was peripheral blood, taken 4 weeks after starting pembrolizumab. The chain uses TRBV18 and TRBJ2-7; a stretch of 10 junction bases matches TRBD2. This clonotype was sampled from an adult with mismatch repair-deficient cancer. DNA sequence: TGTGCCAGCTCTCAAACTAGCGGGGCTGCCTACGAGCAGTACTTC. Its protein is CASSQTSGAAYEQYF.